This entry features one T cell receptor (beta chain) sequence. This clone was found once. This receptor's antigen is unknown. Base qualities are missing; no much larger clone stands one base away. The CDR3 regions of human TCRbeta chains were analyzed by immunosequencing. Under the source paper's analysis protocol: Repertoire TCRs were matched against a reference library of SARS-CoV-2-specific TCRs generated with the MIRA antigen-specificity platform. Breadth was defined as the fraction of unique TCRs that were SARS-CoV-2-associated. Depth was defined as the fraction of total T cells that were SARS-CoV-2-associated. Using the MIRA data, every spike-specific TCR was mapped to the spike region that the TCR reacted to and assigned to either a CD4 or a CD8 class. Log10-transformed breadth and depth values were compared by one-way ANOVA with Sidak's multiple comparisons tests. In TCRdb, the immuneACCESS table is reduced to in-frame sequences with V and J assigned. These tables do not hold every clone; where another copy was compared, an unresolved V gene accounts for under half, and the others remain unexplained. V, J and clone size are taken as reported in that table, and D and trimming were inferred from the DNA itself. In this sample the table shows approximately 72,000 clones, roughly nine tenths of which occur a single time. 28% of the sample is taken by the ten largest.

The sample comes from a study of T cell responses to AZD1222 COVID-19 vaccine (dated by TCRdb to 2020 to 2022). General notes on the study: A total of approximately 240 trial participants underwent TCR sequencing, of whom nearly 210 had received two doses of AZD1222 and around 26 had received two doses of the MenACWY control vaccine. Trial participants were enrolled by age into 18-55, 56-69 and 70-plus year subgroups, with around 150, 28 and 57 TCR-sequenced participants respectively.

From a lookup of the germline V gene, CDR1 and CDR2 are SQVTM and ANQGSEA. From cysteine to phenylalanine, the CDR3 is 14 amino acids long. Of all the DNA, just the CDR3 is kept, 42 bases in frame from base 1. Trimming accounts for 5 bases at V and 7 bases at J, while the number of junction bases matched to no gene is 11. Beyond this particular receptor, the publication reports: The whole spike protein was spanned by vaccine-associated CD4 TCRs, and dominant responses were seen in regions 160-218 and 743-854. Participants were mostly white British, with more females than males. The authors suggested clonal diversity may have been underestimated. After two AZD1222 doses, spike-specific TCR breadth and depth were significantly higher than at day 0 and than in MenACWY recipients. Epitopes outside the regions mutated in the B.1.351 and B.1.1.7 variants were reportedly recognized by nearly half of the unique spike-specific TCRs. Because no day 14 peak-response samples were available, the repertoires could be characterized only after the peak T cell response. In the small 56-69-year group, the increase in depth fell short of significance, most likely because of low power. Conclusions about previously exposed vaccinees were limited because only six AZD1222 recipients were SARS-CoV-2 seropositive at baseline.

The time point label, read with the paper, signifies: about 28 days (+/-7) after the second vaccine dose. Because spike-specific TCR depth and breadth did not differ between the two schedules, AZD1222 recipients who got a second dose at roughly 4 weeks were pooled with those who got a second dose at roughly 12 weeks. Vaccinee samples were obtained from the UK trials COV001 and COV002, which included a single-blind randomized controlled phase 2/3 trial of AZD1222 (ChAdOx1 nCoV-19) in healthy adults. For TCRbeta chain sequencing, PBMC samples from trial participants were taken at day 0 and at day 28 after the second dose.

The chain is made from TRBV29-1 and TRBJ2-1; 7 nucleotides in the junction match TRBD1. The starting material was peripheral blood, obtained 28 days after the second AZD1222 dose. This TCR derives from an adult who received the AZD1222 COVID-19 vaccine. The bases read TGCAGCGTTCGAATTAGGACAGGTACGAATGAGCAGTTCTTC. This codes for CSVRIRTGTNEQFF.